A single sample is the source of the 10 T cell receptor beta chains below, sequenced in a study of blood T cell repertoires in COVID-19. Only in-frame clones appear in the TCRdb table, and some are missing; sequencing was by immunoSEQ multiplex PCR. The data hold around 300,000 clones, with approximately 90% observed a single time. Sample: PBMCs or T cells enriched from blood (not recorded which). These receptors were obtained from a woman between 50 and 59 years old who had recovered from COVID-19.

This chain uses TRBV5-1 with TRBJ1-4, with unresolved D. With 4 bases removed from V and 0 bases from J, the gap between germline ends came to 10 bases. There are 15 residues in the CDR3. The V gene's germline CDR1 is SGHRS and CDR2 YFSETQ. Here the CDR3 reads CASSRISSTNEKLFF. The CDR3 bases are TGCGCCAGCAGCCGTATCAGTTCAACTAATGAAAAACTGTTTTTT.

The chain recombines TRBV28 with TRBJ1-2, with D tentatively TRBD1 (5 bases). From germline, CDR1 is MDHEN and CDR2 SYDVKM. Deletions cut 3 bases from V and 4 bases from J, with 18 bases between. The CDR3 length is 16 residues. The CDR3 region is CASSLRTPGVSYGYTF. The CDR3 nucleotides read TGTGCCAGCAGTTTGCGGACACCCGGAGTCTCCTATGGCTACACCTTC.

This chain links TRBV28 with TRBJ2-7, with D perhaps matching TRBD1 (6 bases). The V end lost 6 bases, the J end lost 6 bases, and 27 bases lay between the germline ends. CDR1 is MDHEN, CDR2 SYDVKM, per germline. The CDR3 consists of 17 residues. CDR3 sequence: CASRPLVGSLTGREQYF. The CDR3 coding sequence is TGTGCCAGCAGACCTCTGGTGGGCAGCCTTACAGGGCGCGAGCAGTACTTC.

The chain couples TRBV30 to TRBJ1-1; D is uncertain. This CDR3 has 14 amino acids. The germline V and J ends were trimmed by 1 base and 9 bases, with 18 bases remaining between them. The germline V gene encodes CDR1 GTSNPN and CDR2 SVGIG (reference sequence). The CDR3 DNA reads TGTGCCTGGAGTGACCTCAGAACGGGTTTGAAAGCTTTCTTT. It codes for CAWSDLRTGLKAFF.

V and J are TRBV15 and TRBJ1-1, with TRBD1 matching 7 bases. The CDR3 is 13 amino acids. CDR1 LNHNV and CDR2 YYDKDF come from the germline V gene (reference sequence). J lost 5 bases, V lost 5 bases, and 5 bases had no gene match. As DNA, the CDR3 is TGTGCCACCAGCGCCGGGACAGTTACTGAAGCTTTCTTT. Amino acid sequence: CATSAGTVTEAFF.

This clone was seen once. This chain connects TRBV19 to TRBJ1-5; D not certain. The CDR3 has 15 amino acids. Germline V lookup: CDR1 LNHDA, CDR2 SQIVND (reference sequence). Trimming pared 7 bases from V and 3 bases from J, leaving 16 bases between. The CDR3 protein is CASTLGAAFNQPQHF. CDR3 DNA: TGTGCCAGTACTTTGGGAGCGGCGTTCAATCAGCCCCAGCATTTT.

The chain combines TRBV4-1 with TRBJ2-3; the match to TRBD2 covers 7 bases. The CDR3 length is 15 residues. Germline V gene data show CDR1 as MGHRA and CDR2 as YSYEKL. J gave up 0 bases and V 3 bases, and 3 bases lay outside the gene matches. DNA for the CDR3: TGCGCCAGCAGCCATAATAGCGGGAGCACAGATACGCAGTATTTT. Amino acids: CASSHNSGSTDTQYF.

CDR3 in amino acids: CASRRDWGPFYEQYF. Written as DNA, the CDR3 is TGTGCCAGCAGGAGAGATTGGGGGCCCTTCTACGAGCAGTACTTC. This chain joins TRBV27 and TRBJ2-7, with a weak D call TRBD1 (6 bases). The germline V gene encodes CDR1 MNHEY and CDR2 SMNVEV (reference sequence). V lost 6 bases to trimming and J lost 3 bases, with 18 bases between them. CDR3 length equals 15 residues.

The V gene is TRBV14, the J gene TRBJ1-2, with D unclear. CDR1 and CDR2 from the germline V gene are SGHDN and FVKESK. The CDR3 is 14 amino acids. Trimming removed 4 bases from V and 3 bases from J, with 12 bases in between. The CDR3 sequence is CASSPDQVYYGYTF. The CDR3 DNA follows: TGTGCCAGCAGCCCCGATCAGGTCTACTATGGCTACACCTTC.

The rearrangement uses TRBV25-1 and TRBJ2-1, with 9 bases lining up with TRBD2. The germline gives CDR1 MGHDK, CDR2 SYGVNS. The CDR3 totals 18 residues. J lost 0 bases, V lost 0 bases, and 6 bases had no gene match. The CDR3 spells CASSEYMLAGFSYNEQFF. Here the CDR3 DNA reads TGTGCCAGCAGTGAATATATGCTAGCGGGGTTCTCCTACAATGAGCAGTTCTTC.